These 13 T cell receptor beta chains share one sample of origin, sequenced in a study of shared clonotypes between healthy human individuals. TCRdb's copy holds only in-frame clones and misses some; the assay was immunoSEQ multiplex PCR. The sample shows around 510,000 clones, roughly 95% of them seen only once. Sequencing input: naive CD4+ T cells sorted from blood. The subset is: CD45RA+ positively selected. Source of these receptors: a woman under 40 in good health.

The V call is TRBV7-2, the J call TRBJ2-7; 9 nucleotides align to TRBD1. The trim removed 4 bases at V and 5 bases at J, leaving 12 bases unmatched. The CDR3 loop spans 16 amino acids. Germline CDR1 reads SGHTA; CDR2 reads FQGNSA. This CDR3 is CASSSQDRGVGNEQYF. CDR3 DNA: TGTGCCAGCAGCTCGCAGGACAGGGGAGTTGGCAACGAGCAGTACTTC.

The rearrangement links TRBV9 to TRBJ2-2, with D perhaps TRBD2 (6 bases). V lost 4 bases and J 5 bases, leaving 12 bases between the germline ends. The CDR3 is 14 amino acids. Germline loops: CDR1 SGDLS, CDR2 YYNGEE. The CDR3 here is CASSWREYTGELFF. The CDR3 region has the DNA TGTGCCAGCAGCTGGAGGGAGTATACCGGGGAGCTGTTTTTT.

This chain links TRBV5-6 with TRBJ2-3; TRBD2 agrees at 8 bases. Germline V gene sequence: CDR1 SGHDT, CDR2 YYEEEE. CDR3 length: 17 residues. The trim removed 2 bases at V and 5 bases at J, leaving 13 bases unmatched. CDR3 nucleotides: TGTGCCAGCAGCTTCGAACTAGCGGAGGGGGGACGAGATACGCAGTATTTT. This sequence encodes CASSFELAEGGRDTQYF.

The gene calls are TRBV15 and TRBJ2-3, with D perhaps matching TRBD2 (6 bases). Germline V gene data show CDR1 as LNHNV and CDR2 as YYDKDF (reference sequence). There are 14 residues in the CDR3. Deletions cut 8 bases from V and 0 bases from J, with 12 bases between. The CDR3 sequence is CATALLASTDTQYF. The CDR3, as DNA: TGTGCCACCGCGCTGCTAGCGAGCACAGATACGCAGTATTTT.

The count of this clone is one. The chain employs TRBV19 and TRBJ2-7; TRBD1 agrees at 10 bases. V shed 9 bases and J 4 bases; nucleotides not matched to a gene: 15. Germline lookup yields CDR1 LNHDA and CDR2 SQIVND (reference sequence). The CDR3 covers 16 residues. CDR3 in amino acids: CASRLGTGTGVYEQYF. CDR3 nucleotide sequence: TGTGCCAGCCGATTGGGTACCGGGACAGGGGTATACGAGCAGTACTTC. Drawing the rest from reference TRBV19 and TRBJ2-7, the complete variable domain is DGGITQSPKYLFRKEGQNVTLSCEQNLNHDAMYWYRQDPGQGLRLIYYSQIVNDFQKGDIAEGYSVSREKKESFPLTVTSAQKNPTAFYLCASRLGTGTGVYEQYFGPGTRLTVT.

Only a few counts were recorded for this clone. This chain connects TRBV19 to TRBJ1-3, with no clear D. This CDR3 has 15 residues. Germline CDR1 is LNHDA and CDR2 is SQIVND (reference sequence). V lost 3 bases, J lost 2 bases, and 11 bases lay in between. CDR3 bases: TGTGCCAGTAGTATCAGCGGGGTTACTGGAAACACCATATATTTT. Translated, it gives CASSISGVTGNTIYF. Full variable domain (outside the CDR3, taken from reference TRBV19 and TRBJ1-3): DGGITQSPKYLFRKEGQNVTLSCEQNLNHDAMYWYRQDPGQGLRLIYYSQIVNDFQKGDIAEGYSVSREKKESFPLTVTSAQKNPTAFYLCASSISGVTGNTIYFGEGSWLTVV.

The chain uses TRBV11-1 and TRBJ2-7; 7 bases match TRBD2. Germline V gives CDR1 SGHAT, CDR2 FQDESV (reference sequence). V dropped 1 base and J dropped 6; count of bases not matched to a gene: 3. The length of the CDR3 is 13 residues. CDR3 residues: CASSLVASGEQYF. The CDR3 coding sequence is TGTGCCAGCAGCTTAGTGGCTAGCGGCGAGCAGTACTTC.

The V and J genes are TRBV2 and TRBJ2-5; TRBD2 agrees at 7 bases. The CDR3 spans 14 residues. V shed 7 bases and J 2 bases; nucleotides not matched to a gene: 7. Germline CDR1 reads SNHLY; CDR2 reads FYNNEI. In nucleotides, the CDR3 is TGTGCCAGCATGGCCAGTAGCGGGCAAGAGACCCAGTACTTC. Its protein product is CASMASSGQETQYF.

The V call is TRBV6-1, the J call TRBJ2-7; 7 bases are shared with TRBD1. This CDR3 is 15 amino acids long. The V segment lost 7 bases and the J segment 0 bases; nucleotides outside the gene matches: 9. Germline CDR1 is MNHNS and CDR2 is SASEGT. CDR3 protein: CASKKLDRDSYEQYF. In nucleotides, the CDR3 is TGTGCCAGCAAAAAGTTAGACAGGGACTCCTACGAGCAGTACTTC.

The V and J genes are TRBV2 and TRBJ1-1, with D tentatively TRBD1 (6 bases). CDR3 length equals 13 residues. CDR1 SNHLY and CDR2 FYNNEI come from the germline V gene. V lost 8 bases to trimming and J lost 7 bases, with 17 bases between them. Written as DNA, the CDR3 is TGTGCCAGCCGGCCCGGGGAGGGACATGAAGCTTTCTTT. This sequence encodes CASRPGEGHEAFF.

The chain recombines TRBV4-1 with TRBJ2-3; TRBD1 agrees at 8 bases. Trimming removed 1 base from V and 4 bases from J; junction bases left unmatched: 4. The germline CDR1 and CDR2 sequences are MGHRA and YSYEKL. The CDR3 runs 15 residues. As DNA, the CDR3 is TGCGCCAGCAGCCAAGGACAGGGGTCTTCAGATACGCAGTATTTT. The encoded protein is CASSQGQGSSDTQYF.

This chain joins TRBV19 and TRBJ2-7; unclear D gene. Germline loops: CDR1 LNHDA, CDR2 SQIVND (reference sequence). The CDR3 is 13 residues long. Trimming cost V 5 bases and J 2 bases, with 10 bases left between them. The CDR3 nucleotides are TGTGCCAGTAGTCCCTCGTGGACCTACGAGCAGTACTTC. Protein product: CASSPSWTYEQYF.

V usage is TRBV7-3 and J usage is TRBJ2-2, with 13 positions matching TRBD2. V lost 2 bases and J lost 0; bases outside the gene matches: 6. In germline, CDR1 is SGHTA, CDR2 FQGTGA. This CDR3 spans 19 amino acids. CDR3 bases: TGTGCCAGCAGCTTAGTCCCGGGACTAGCGGGGTCGAACACCGGGGAGCTGTTTTTT. This codes for CASSLVPGLAGSNTGELFF. The full variable domain, completed using reference TRBV7-3 and TRBJ2-2, is GAGVSQTPSNKVTEKGKYVELRCDPISGHTALYWYRQSLGQGPEFLIYFQGTGAADDSGLPNDRFFAVRPEGSVSTLKIQRTERGDSAVYLCASSLVPGLAGSNTGELFFGEGSRLTVL.